What follows describes a single T cell receptor beta chain. Its antigen is currently unknown. CDR1 and CDR2 (germline): SGHAT, FQNNGV. The germline V and J ends were trimmed by 3 bases and 1 base, with 6 bases remaining between them. This CDR3 has 13 amino acids. This record belongs to a study of OX40 agonist ivuxolimab in advanced cancers. Whole-study results and caveats: The CD4+ and CD8+ T cells in the blood had expanded clonally by week 6 at 0.1 to 3.0 mg/kg.

Assay used: immunoSEQ multiplex PCR; TCRdb lists only in-frame clones, some missing. The sample has 45,000 to 65,000 clones, approximately 91% seen once; the top ten hold approximately 10%. The chain has TRBV11-2 and TRBJ1-1; D ambiguous. The sequence came from an adult with an advanced solid tumor such as melanoma, head and neck, liver or kidney cancer. Material: CD4+ or CD8+ T cells sorted from blood, obtained in a trial of the OX40 agonist ivuxolimab. The CDR3 is CASSLPKNTEAFF. CDR3 nucleotides: TGTGCCAGCAGCTTGCCCAAGAACACTGAAGCTTTCTTT.